A selection of T cell receptor beta chains follows, all from one sample in a study of early T cells in non-severe SARS-CoV-2 infection. TCRdb recomputed calls from the 5' RACE reads with MiXCR, one row per CDR3 protein. This table holds 45,000 to 70,000 distinct CDR3 sequences, approximately 6.2% found once. Sequencing was performed on whole blood. The receptors originated from an adult who was a healthcare worker with PCR-confirmed SARS-CoV-2 infection or an uninfected control (not recorded which). Each CDR3 is given without its conserved first and last residue. Each record gives: V gene, J gene, CDR3 protein.

>TRBV24-1|TRBJ2-1
ATGTGVNEQF
>TRBV7-2|TRBJ2-7
ASRSDSRTEQY
>TRBV9|TRBJ1-1
ASSVGGQAQEAF
>TRBV7-6|TRBJ2-3
ASSARDTSTDTQY
>TRBV21-1|TRBJ1-5
ASRGHGNNRYSNQPQH
>TRBV4-2|TRBJ2-1
ASSSGTRLNYNEQF
>TRBV6-2/TRBV6-3|TRBJ2-7
ASRTGGTGNYEQY
>TRBV29-1|TRBJ2-3
SVEGRPTDTQY
>TRBV11-2|TRBJ2-1
ASSFALGPGSGQF
>TRBV28|TRBJ2-3
ASSVSGQGVLDTQY
>TRBV11-3|TRBJ2-1
ASSLRTTQDNEQF
>TRBV27|TRBJ2-7
ASISGNEQY
>TRBV5-1|TRBJ2-2
ASRPTGKTGELF
>TRBV20-1|TRBJ1-6
SASTGPDSPLH
>TRBV29-1|TRBJ2-1
SVERGYSYNEQF
>TRBV20-1|TRBJ2-7
SARDLTDYEQY
>TRBV4-3|TRBJ2-7
ASSQGTGGSYEQY
>TRBV5-6|TRBJ2-1
ASSQGPGQGPNEQF
>TRBV12-3/TRBV12-4|TRBJ1-1
ASSLGGGTEAF
>TRBV28|TRBJ1-1
ASSRTSEAF
>TRBV12-3/TRBV12-4|TRBJ2-1
ASSSPTSLDNEQF
>TRBV2|TRBJ2-3
ASSEVHTDTQY
>TRBV2|TRBJ2-3
ASSAPAAGGLRSTDTQY
>TRBV6-2/TRBV6-3|TRBJ2-2
ASSPMPPGISNTGELF
>TRBV4-3|TRBJ2-2
ASSQDPHGNTGELF
>TRBV19|TRBJ2-1
ASSIGQGRNEQF
>TRBV20-1|TRBJ2-7
SARLAGEYEQY
>TRBV10-3|TRBJ2-5
AISLGQGDQETQY
>TRBV19|TRBJ2-1
ASRVGGSSYNEQF
>TRBV19|TRBJ1-4
ASERGVGTNEKLF
>TRBV12-3/TRBV12-4|TRBJ2-7
ASSLSGVAFYEQY
>TRBV4-3|TRBJ2-1
ASSQDFGTGGNEQF